In this sample, the clone carrying this TCR beta chain turned up once. The authors' processing: How many nucleated cells were present was estimated from reference gene primer amplification. Profiling relied on immunoSEQ multiplex PCR, and the TCRdb table lists in-frame clones only, not all of them. For V, J and clone size, that table is used; D and trimming come from the DNA. Of roughly 250,000 clones listed, about 89% are singletons. The data belong to a study of blood T cell repertoires in COVID-19. Study at large: Specimens from acute and convalescent COVID-19 originated in the United States, Italy and Spain. Sample material is recorded as cDNA or gDNA derived from T cells, B-cell-depleted T cells, or PBMCs.

Sequencing was performed on peripheral blood. The sequence was obtained from a woman aged 50 to 60 with acute or convalescent COVID-19.

CDR3 nucleotides: TGCAGCGTTGAAGATCCTAGGACTGGGCAGCAGTACTTC. Residues: CSVEDPRTGQQYF. The chain employs TRBV29-1 and TRBJ2-7; a weak D match, TRBD2 (5 bases). This CDR3 contains 13 residues. In germline, CDR1 is SQVTM, CDR2 ANQGSEA. Deletions cut 0 bases from V and 8 bases from J, with 14 bases between.